This record concerns one TCR beta chain sequence. Its antigen is currently unknown. The method was immunoSEQ multiplex PCR; TCRdb's version includes in-frame clones alone and lacks a portion of them. The sample includes about 96,000 clones, 90% of them seen just once. The J segment lost 4 bases and the V segment lost 0 bases, leaving 3 bases of the junction unmatched. CDR1 MGHRA and CDR2 YSYEKL come from the germline V gene. There are 15 residues in the CDR3. This sample is part of a study of OX40 agonist ivuxolimab in advanced cancers. Study-level background: Patients in the trial were receiving intravenous ivuxolimab every 2 weeks, at doses of 0.01 to 10 mg/kg.

Broader study findings: The investigators did not determine what antigen specificity the expanded peripheral T cells had. The 0.1-3.0 mg/kg partial responders had among the lowest clonal expansion.

V and J are TRBV4-1 and TRBJ2-1; 7 positions match TRBD2. The sequence was collected from an adult with an advanced solid tumor such as melanoma, head and neck, liver or kidney cancer. This sample comprised CD4+ or CD8+ T cells sorted from blood, obtained in a trial of the OX40 agonist ivuxolimab. Written as DNA, the CDR3 is TGCGCCAGCAGCCAAGATCTAGCGGTTTACAATGAGCAGTTCTTC. Translation gives CASSQDLAVYNEQFF.